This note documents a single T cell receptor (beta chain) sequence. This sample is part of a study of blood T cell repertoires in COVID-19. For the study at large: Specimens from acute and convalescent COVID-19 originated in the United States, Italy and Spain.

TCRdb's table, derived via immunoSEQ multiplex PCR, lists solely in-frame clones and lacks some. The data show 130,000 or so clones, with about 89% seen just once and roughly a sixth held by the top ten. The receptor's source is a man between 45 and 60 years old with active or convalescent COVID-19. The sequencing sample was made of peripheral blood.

The CDR3 sequence is CASSQVTPPYEQYF. The CDR3 DNA reads as TGCGCCAGCAGCCAAGTTACTCCTCCCTACGAGCAGTACTTC. The gene calls are TRBV4-1 and TRBJ2-7; D remains unclear. The germline V gene encodes CDR1 MGHRA and CDR2 YSYEKL. V was cut by 1 base and J by 2 bases, with 9 bases left in between. There are 14 residues in the CDR3.